This T cell receptor (beta chain) was sequenced for a study of T-cell memory formation after mild COVID-19 (dated by TCRdb to about 2021). Notes on the research overall: TCR sequence clusters from the two donors were largely donor specific. Longitudinal TCRalpha and TCRbeta repertoire sequencing tracked T-cell clones expanding and contracting after mild COVID-19 in two donors. Two young, previously healthy adult volunteers, one female and one male, were included in the cohort.

Instrument on record: Illumina NovaSeq 6000. Using 5'RACE with constant-segment primers, TCRalpha and TCRbeta cDNA libraries were constructed, with sample barcodes and unique molecular identifiers added in the process. Trizol reagent was used to extract RNA from every sample. Amplification of the libraries took two PCR steps, and the second step added a second sample barcode plus Illumina TruSeq adapters. Libraries were sequenced on an Illumina NovaSeq with 2 x 150 bp paired-end reads. In the paper's pipeline: Demultiplexing of reads and collapsing into UMI-guided consensus sequences were performed with migec v1.2.7. With mixcr v2.1.11, UMI consensuses were aligned to TRA and TRB V and J templates and assembled into clonotypes. A clonotype was counted as expanded or contracted only if both edgeR and NoisET called the change significant, with noise models trained on biological replicates. For edgeR calls, the cutoffs were a false discovery rate-adjusted p below 0.01 and a log2 fold-change threshold of 1. As an exploratory analysis of dynamics, PCA with hierarchical clustering was applied to max-normalized trajectories of the 1000 most abundant clonotypes. Each responding clone was given a CD4 or CD8 phenotype based on the CD4+ and CD8+ repertoires, which had been sequenced separately. TCRdb cleaned the public reads at Q25 with fastp, built clones with MiXCR and kept in-frame beta chains. Rows with one shared CDR3 protein collapse into an entry with the most common genes and DNA. These V and J calls derive from TCRdb rather than the authors' analysis. The sample table holds around 400,000 distinct CDR3 sequences, of which about 24% were seen once. Of the sample, 7% to 9.5% is held by the ten largest clones.

To note about this clonotype: Which antigen it targets is not known. Base qualities are not provided; no much larger clone lies one nucleotide away.

Spanning cysteine to phenylalanine, the CDR3 consists of 14 amino acids. The retained sequence is limited to the CDR3, 42 bases, with the frame set at the first base. The germline V gene sets CDR1 to SGHRS and CDR2 to YFSETQ. V and J lose 5 bases and 5 bases, and a span of 16 bases separates them. Ficoll-Paque density gradient centrifugation was used to isolate PBMCs. General conclusions and limits of the study: Some responding clones were detected in pre-infection memory, which suggested that pre-existing cross-reactive memory T cells had joined the SARS-CoV-2 response. Only two mild cases were covered by the study, and larger cohorts that include severe cases with pre-infection samples were considered necessary. Clones that contracted from day 15 to 85 showed balanced CD4/CD8 phenotypes, whereas a second wave of clones that expanded from day 15 to 37 leaned towards CD4+. Contracting CD4+ clones turned up mainly in the CM and EM memory subsets, whereas EMRA was where CD8+ clones were enriched. SARS-CoV-2 specificity was not confirmed for the second-wave clones peaking on day 37.

The sequencing sample was made of PBMCs or a T cell subset sorted from them (not recorded which). The source of this sequence is an adult woman who had mild COVID-19 (a few samples of this study predate the infection). The sample titles of this study are shuffled in the database, so cell type and time point are left out; the donor was told from shared clones. The chain employs TRBV5-1 and TRBJ2-5; the D gene is perhaps TRBD1, from 6 matching bases. The DNA sequence is TGCGCCAGCAGTTGGGGCAGGGGATCGGAGACCCAGTACTTC. Translation gives CASSWGRGSETQYF.